These 17 T cell receptor beta chains came from one sample sequenced in a study of control samples from healthy donors and cancer patients. Sequencing was performed with immunoSEQ multiplex PCR; in TCRdb, only in-frame clones are kept and a portion is missing. Of fewer than 130,000 clones in the sample, 70% to 90% were seen once. The sample taken for sequencing was PBMCs. These receptors came from a woman aged 60-75 years with lung cancer.

The genes are TRBV30 and TRBJ2-2; 8 bases are a match to TRBD1. The J segment lost 6 bases and the V segment lost 3 bases, leaving 9 bases of the junction unmatched. Per germline, CDR1 GTSNPN and CDR2 SVGIG (reference sequence). This CDR3 is built from 15 residues. CDR3 DNA sequence: TGTGCCTGGAGGGATCCGCAGGGGGCGCCCGGGGAGCTGTTTTTT. Its protein product is CAWRDPQGAPGELFF.

V and J are TRBV19 and TRBJ1-3; possible D gene TRBD1, 5 bases. This CDR3 is built from 16 residues. CDR1 is LNHDA, CDR2 SQIVND, per germline (reference sequence). The V end was cut by 3 bases, the J end by 0 bases, with 12 bases between. CDR3 protein: CASSISGHPSGNTIYF. As DNA, the CDR3 is TGTGCCAGTAGTATTAGTGGACATCCCTCTGGAAACACCATATATTTT.

The rearrangement uses TRBV5-6 and TRBJ2-1; tentatively, D is TRBD1 or TRBD2 (5 bases each). The germline V and J ends were trimmed by 2 bases and 4 bases, with 13 bases remaining between them. This CDR3 region has 15 residues. CDR1 SGHDT and CDR2 YYEEEE come from the germline V gene. CDR3 loop: CASSFWGRGYNEQFF. Written as DNA, the CDR3 is TGTGCCAGCAGCTTTTGGGGACGGGGATACAATGAGCAGTTCTTC.

As concerns this clone: The junction and the germline gene differ at one end; a read error may be behind it. The chain combines TRBV2 with TRBJ1-1; unclear D gene. This CDR3 contains 13 residues. Germline values: CDR1 SNHLY, CDR2 FYNNEI. Written as DNA, the CDR3 is TGTGCCAGCAGCTTGGACGGGAACGCTGAAGCTTTCTTT. This translates into CASSLDGNAEAFF. The variable domain in full, completed from reference TRBV2 and TRBJ1-1, reads EPEVTQTPSHQVTQMGQEVILRCVPISNHLYFYWYRQILGQKVEFLVSFYNNEISEKSEIFDDQFSVERPDGSNFTLKIRSTKLEDSAMYFCASSLDGNAEAFFGQGTRLTVV.

This chain joins TRBV3-1 (or the pseudogene TRBV3-2) and TRBJ2-1; perhaps TRBD2 as D (5 bases). CDR1 LGHDT and CDR2 YNNKEL come from the germline V gene (reference sequence). Trimming removed 0 bases at V and 2 bases at J, with 11 bases between. This CDR3 is 16 amino acids long. The CDR3 protein is CASSQDRRAAYNEQFF. CDR3 sequence (DNA): TGTGCCAGCAGCCAAGATCGGCGGGCCGCCTACAATGAGCAGTTCTTC.

The J gene is TRBJ2-7, the V gene TRBV19; perhaps TRBD1 as D (6 bases). There are 13 residues in the CDR3. Germline CDR1 reads LNHDA; CDR2 reads SQIVND (reference sequence). Trimming stripped 8 bases from V and 3 bases from J, with 14 bases between. The CDR3 sequence: CASGAGVDYEQYF. As DNA, the CDR3 is TGTGCCAGTGGCGCAGGGGTGGACTACGAGCAGTACTTC.

This clone was detected once. The chain carries TRBV6-5 and TRBJ2-5, with TRBD1 identical over 10 bases. The trim removed 6 bases at V and 4 bases at J, leaving 8 bases unmatched. CDR3 length: 15 residues. CDR1 and CDR2 from the germline V gene are MNHEY and SVGAGI. CDR3 sequence reads: CASSTGQGVVETQYF. DNA for the CDR3: TGTGCCAGCAGCACAGGACAGGGGGTGGTAGAGACCCAGTACTTC.

The V gene is TRBV30, the J gene TRBJ1-5; D is ambiguous. Trimming took 3 bases from V and 4 from J, leaving 10 bases between them. CDR1 GTSNPN and CDR2 SVGIG come from the germline V gene (reference sequence). CDR3 length: 13 amino acids. The chain's CDR3 is CAWRPLENQPQHF. As DNA, the CDR3 is TGTGCCTGGAGACCCCTCGAGAATCAGCCCCAGCATTTT.

V gene TRBV5-4 combines with J gene TRBJ1-2; 9 nucleotides align to TRBD1. Trimming removed 4 bases from V and 5 bases from J; junction bases left unmatched: 9. The germline V gene has CDR1 SGHNT and CDR2 YYREEE (reference sequence). The CDR3 sequence is 15 residues long. Here the CDR3 DNA reads TGTGCCAGCAGCAAAGGACCGGGACAGGGATATGGCTACACCTTC. This sequence encodes CASSKGPGQGYGYTF.

The chain combines TRBV19 with TRBJ2-3; TRBD1 might be the D (5 bases). Germline CDR1 reads LNHDA; CDR2 reads SQIVND (reference sequence). V lost 3 bases and J lost 2, with 9 bases in between. This CDR3 contains 14 residues. The CDR3 sequence is CASSISGSTDTQYF. In DNA, the CDR3 is TGTGCCAGTAGTATCTCAGGGTCCACAGATACGCAGTATTTT.

V and J are TRBV2 and TRBJ1-1, with D possibly matching TRBD1 (6 bases). V lost 3 bases, J lost 4 bases, and 12 bases lay in between. This CDR3 contains 14 residues. Germline CDR1 is SNHLY and CDR2 is FYNNEI. In DNA form, the CDR3 reads TGTGCCAGCAGTGATGGGGGCTGGAGCACTGAAGCTTTCTTT. This encodes CASSDGGWSTEAFF. The entire variable domain, with the rest obtained from reference TRBV2 and TRBJ1-1, is as follows: EPEVTQTPSHQVTQMGQEVILRCVPISNHLYFYWYRQILGQKVEFLVSFYNNEISEKSEIFDDQFSVERPDGSNFTLKIRSTKLEDSAMYFCASSDGGWSTEAFFGQGTRLTVV.

The chain combines TRBV27 with TRBJ2-3; a weak D match, TRBD2 (5 bases). This CDR3 has 12 residues. CDR1 and CDR2 from the germline V gene are MNHEY and SMNVEV (reference sequence). Between the trimmed V and J ends, which lost 5 bases and 5 bases, there was a span of 8 bases. The CDR3 here is CASSTAGDTQYF. CDR3 in DNA: TGTGCCAGCAGTACCGCGGGAGATACGCAGTATTTT.

This chain joins TRBV19 and TRBJ1-5; D unresolved. The CDR3 contains 15 residues. The V gene's germline CDR1 is LNHDA and CDR2 SQIVND (reference sequence). The germline V and J ends were trimmed by 5 bases and 0 bases, with 11 bases remaining between them. The DNA of the CDR3 is TGTGCCAGTAGTGCCCGGGCTAATAGCAATCAGCCCCAGCATTTT. It specifies CASSARANSNQPQHF.

The rearrangement links TRBV5-1 to TRBJ2-1; D call uncertain. V was cut by 7 bases and J by 2 bases, with 7 bases left in between. CDR3 length: 12 amino acids. Germline values: CDR1 SGHRS, CDR2 YFSETQ. The CDR3, as DNA: TGCGCCAGCGGTGCCACCTACAATGAGCAGTTCTTC. Translating gives CASGATYNEQFF.

This clone was seen a handful of times. The V call is TRBV19, the J call TRBJ1-3; no firm D call. CDR1 LNHDA and CDR2 SQIVND come from the germline V gene (reference sequence). This CDR3 comprises 15 residues. V was clipped by 5 bases and J by 0 bases, with 11 bases between them. As DNA, the CDR3 is TGTGCCAGTAGTTCTACGGTTAGCTCTGGAAACACCATATATTTT. It translates to CASSSTVSSGNTIYF.

The J gene is TRBJ2-3, the V gene TRBV15; TRBD1 aligns across 10 bases. CDR1 and CDR2 (germline): LNHNV, YYDKDF (reference sequence). V lost 0 bases and J lost 0; bases outside the gene matches: 6. This CDR3 spans 18 amino acids. CDR3 region: CATSRDSGQGFSTDTQYF. DNA for the CDR3: TGTGCCACCAGCAGAGATTCGGGACAGGGGTTTAGCACAGATACGCAGTATTTT.

The chain is built from TRBV29-1 and TRBJ1-2; 7 bases align to TRBD1. The CDR3 totals 13 residues. V lost 7 bases and J lost 3; bases outside the gene matches: 8. Looked up from germline, CDR1 is SQVTM and CDR2 is ANQGSEA. The chain's CDR3 is CSAQTGTYYGYTF. The CDR3 coding sequence is TGCAGCGCTCAGACAGGGACCTACTATGGCTACACCTTC.